This T cell receptor beta chain comes out of a study of OX40 agonist ivuxolimab in advanced cancers. A word on this clone: Its antigen is not known.

Study-wide findings and caveats: Clones of CD4+ and CD8+ blood T cells grew by week 6 at doses of 0.1 to 3.0 mg/kg.

After removal of 3 bases from V and 5 bases from J, the junction contained 9 bases not matched to a gene. This CDR3 has 16 residues. The germline gives CDR1 KGHSH, CDR2 LQKENI. Sequencing used immunoSEQ multiplex PCR; TCRdb keeps in-frame clones, though not all of them. The data hold 70,000 to 95,000 clones, with just over 85% observed a single time. Autoimmune disease history or systemic immunosuppression led to patient exclusion. At cycle 4 day 1, cycle 7 day 1, and baseline, blood was sampled. The chain couples TRBV18 to TRBJ2-7; 11 bases are a match to TRBD2. The clonotype was recovered from an adult with an advanced solid tumor such as melanoma, head and neck, liver or kidney cancer. Sequences were derived from CD4+ or CD8+ T cells sorted from blood, sampled in a trial of the OX40 agonist ivuxolimab. The CDR3 region is CASSPPALAGVDEQYF. For the CDR3, the DNA is TGTGCCAGCTCACCTCCGGCACTAGCGGGAGTCGACGAGCAGTACTTC. The full variable domain, with the rest looked up from reference TRBV18 and TRBJ2-7, is NAGVMQNPRHLVRRRGQEARLRCSPMKGHSHVYWYRQLPEEGLKFMVYLQKENIIDESGMPKERFSAEFPKEGPSILRIQQVVRGDSAAYFCASSPPALAGVDEQYFGPGTRLTVT.